This paragraph reports one T cell receptor (beta chain). Other DNA sequences of this sample code for an identical CDR3. The CDR3 is 14 residues long. Germline loops: CDR1 MDHEN, CDR2 SYDVKM. V lost 3 bases and J lost 6; bases outside the gene matches: 0. Per the study methods: Amplification from reference gene primers served as the basis for estimated nucleated cell counts. The table came from immunoSEQ multiplex PCR; TCRdb's copy has only in-frame clones and leaves some out. V and J calls and clone size are given by that table; D and trimming were obtained from the DNA. The data contain about 400,000 clones, about 89% of them seen just once; the ten biggest clones take up 0.95% to 1.5%. The data derive from a study of blood T cell repertoires in COVID-19.

The clonotype comes from a middle-aged man with acute or convalescent COVID-19. The sequencing sample was made of peripheral blood. The chain links TRBV28 to TRBJ1-5, with 12 bases aligning to TRBD1. The CDR3 DNA reads as TGTGCCAGCAGTTTGGGACAGGGGGCTCAGCCCCAGCATTTT. Protein sequence: CASSLGQGAQPQHF.